These T cell receptor beta chains were read from a single sample in a study of glioma-infiltrating T cells after dendritic cell vaccination. Using immunoSEQ multiplex PCR, the repertoire was profiled, and TCRdb retains in-frame clones only, with some absent. Of about 94,000 clones listed, about 85% are singletons. This specimen was blood, taken after dendritic cell vaccination. These receptor sequences come from a human donor with glioblastoma. Both conserved end residues are part of each CDR3. A D gene is named only where the DNA matches it firmly. Clone size, where shown, is once, few, many, or a class for clones that have expanded.

14 | TRBJ1-1 | . | TRBD1 | TRBV12-5 | CASGAPGQGPEAFF | TGTGCTAGTGGTGCTCCGGGACAGGGGCCTGAAGCTTTCTTT
15 | TRBJ2-7 | . | TRBD1 | TRBV6-1 | CASTWAGQGNDEQYF | TGTGCCAGTACTTGGGCGGGACAGGGGAACGACGAGCAGTACTTC
12 | TRBJ1-1 | once | . | TRBV5-4 | CASSEQGPEAFF | TGTGCCAGCAGCGAACAGGGCCCTGAAGCTTTCTTT
14 | TRBJ1-6 | . | . | TRBV7-9 | CASSADSNNSPLHF | TGTGCCAGCAGCGCGGACAGTAATAATTCACCCCTCCACTTT
15 | TRBJ1-6 | . | . | TRBV6-5 | CASTRGSSYNSPLHF | TGTGCCAGCACCAGGGGCAGCTCCTATAATTCACCCCTCCACTTT
16 | TRBJ2-3 | once | TRBD2 | TRBV9 | CASSVSGLADTDTQYF | TGTGCCAGCAGCGTATCGGGACTAGCGGACACAGATACGCAGTATTTT
12 | TRBJ2-7 | once | . | TRBV30 | CAWSILSYEQYF | TGTGCCTGGAGTATACTGTCCTACGAGCAGTACTTC
16 | TRBJ2-1 | . | . | TRBV5-4 | CASSLRVLSSYNEQFF | TGTGCCAGCAGCTTGCGCGTCCTGAGCTCCTACAATGAGCAGTTCTTC
15 | TRBJ2-2 | few | TRBD1 | TRBV7-8 | CASSLTGGNTGELFF | TGTGCCAGCAGCTTGACAGGGGGAAACACCGGGGAGCTGTTTTTT
13 | TRBJ1-1 | . | . | TRBV5-1 | CASSLQGHGEAFF | TGCGCCAGCAGCTTGCAGGGGCACGGTGAAGCTTTCTTT
14 | TRBJ1-4 | few | TRBD1 | TRBV5-1 | CASSLDRGNEKLFF | TGCGCCAGCAGCCTCGACAGGGGTAATGAAAAACTGTTTTTT
15 | TRBJ1-5 | . | TRBD1 | TRBV19 | CASIPGQGYYQPQHF | TGTGCCAGTATCCCGGGACAGGGCTATTATCAGCCCCAGCATTTT
16 | TRBJ1-4 | . | . | TRBV6-6 | CASSSPGFATNEKLFF | TGTGCCAGCAGCTCCCCCGGGTTTGCAACTAATGAAAAACTGTTTTTT
14 | TRBJ2-3 | . | . | TRBV10-3 | CAISTRDFTDTQYF | TGTGCCATCAGTACGAGGGACTTCACAGATACGCAGTATTTT
16 | TRBJ2-5 | . | TRBD2 | TRBV7-9 | CASSLWRGGRVETQYF | TGTGCCAGCAGCTTATGGCGAGGCGGGAGGGTGGAGACCCAGTACTTC
14 | TRBJ2-1 | . | TRBD1 | TRBV6-6 | CASSFPRGRNEQFF | TGTGCCAGCAGCTTCCCTAGGGGGCGAAATGAGCAGTTCTTC
12 | TRBJ2-1 | few | TRBD2 | TRBV2 | CASVGLDGEQFF | TGTGCCAGCGTGGGACTAGATGGTGAGCAGTTCTTC
16 | TRBJ1-3 | . | TRBD1 | TRBV9 | CASSPRTGGAGNTIYF | TGTGCCAGCAGCCCCCGGACAGGGGGAGCTGGAAACACCATATATTTT
14 | TRBJ1-5 | . | . | TRBV19 | CASSIGWGPRPQHF | TGTGCCAGTAGTATAGGGTGGGGGCCTCGGCCCCAGCATTTT
16 | TRBJ2-7 | . | TRBD2 | TRBV5-1 | CASSLAPSGRSDEQYF | TGCGCCAGCAGCTTGGCACCTAGCGGGAGAAGCGACGAGCAGTACTTC
12 | TRBJ2-1 | . | . | TRBV5-1 | CASSPTYSEQFF | TGCGCCAGCAGCCCGACATACTCTGAGCAGTTCTTC
15 | TRBJ2-7 | few | TRBD2 | TRBV7-9 | CASSLGLAGVYEQYF | TGTGCCAGCAGCTTAGGACTAGCGGGGGTCTACGAGCAGTACTTC
15 | TRBJ2-6 | . | . | TRBV7-2 | CASSPSPAGANVLTF | TGTGCCAGCAGCCCCTCCCCCGCTGGGGCCAACGTCCTGACTTTC
16 | TRBJ2-1 | few | TRBD2 | TRBV6-5 | CASSYSLAGPTMKQFF | TGTGCCAGCAGTTACTCCCTAGCGGGGCCTACAATGAAGCAGTTCTTC
16 | TRBJ1-2 | . | TRBD1 | TRBV10-1 | CASSQNRGTGIYGYTF | TGCGCCAGCAGTCAGAACCGCGGGACAGGGATCTATGGCTACACCTTC
17 | TRBJ2-3 | . | TRBD2 | TRBV27 | CASAGLAGGTRTDTQYF | TGTGCCAGCGCTGGACTAGCGGGAGGAACCAGGACAGATACGCAGTATTTT
13 | TRBJ1-1 | . | . | TRBV28 | CATATPGGPEAFF | TGTGCCACCGCGACACCGGGGGGCCCTGAAGCTTTCTTT
14 | TRBJ1-5 | . | TRBD1 | TRBV19 | CASNPGQDNQPQHF | TGTGCCAGTAACCCGGGACAGGACAATCAGCCCCAGCATTTT
16 | TRBJ2-7 | . | TRBD1 | TRBV5-1 | CASSLVVGTGAYEQYF | TGCGCCAGCAGCTTGGTAGTAGGGACAGGGGCCTACGAGCAGTACTTC
14 | TRBJ2-7 | . | TRBD2 | TRBV5-6 | CASSSAGVGAEQYF | TGTGCCAGCAGCTCGGCGGGGGTTGGCGCCGAGCAGTACTTC
14 | TRBJ2-7 | . | TRBD1 | TRBV27 | CASSPGTAFSEQYF | TGTGCCAGCAGCCCAGGGACAGCCTTCTCCGAGCAGTACTTC
15 | TRBJ1-2 | . | . | TRBV9 | CASSVDEGLNYGYTF | TGTGCCAGCAGCGTAGACGAGGGCCTTAACTATGGCTACACCTTC
15 | TRBJ2-7 | few | . | TRBV11-2 | CASSLAQGHPYEQYF | TGTGCCAGCAGCTTAGCACAGGGACATCCCTACGAGCAGTACTTC
14 | TRBJ1-1 | . | . | TRBV5-4 | CASSLYRGYAEAFF | TGTGCCAGCAGCTTGTACAGAGGGTACGCTGAAGCTTTCTTT
16 | TRBJ2-7 | . | . | TRBV4-1 | CASSQVVSGGTYEQYF | TGCGCCAGCAGCCAAGTGGTTAGCGGAGGGACCTACGAGCAGTACTTC
15 | TRBJ1-1 | few | . | TRBV27 | CASRPPGGSNTEAFF | TGTGCCAGCAGACCCCCGGGTGGGTCGAACACTGAAGCTTTCTTT
19 | TRBJ2-1 | . | TRBD2 | TRBV5-1 | CASSLVLAGANTRYNEQFF | TGCGCCAGCAGCTTGGTCCTAGCGGGAGCTAACACGCGCTACAATGAGCAGTTCTTC
15 | TRBJ2-7 | once | . | TRBV6-5 | CASSYGGRVLSEQYF | TGTGCCAGCAGTTACGGGGGCAGGGTCCTTTCCGAGCAGTACTTC
13 | TRBJ1-5 | . | . | TRBV28 | CASSGIRNQPQHF | TGTGCCAGCTCCGGGATCCGTAATCAGCCCCAGCATTTT
14 | TRBJ2-2 | . | TRBD2 | TRBV27 | CASSSGLATGELFF | TGTGCCAGCAGTTCGGGACTAGCCACCGGGGAGCTGTTTTTT
13 | TRBJ1-1 | . | . | TRBV19 | CASSFSWNTEAFF | TGTGCCAGTAGTTTTTCGTGGAACACTGAAGCTTTCTTT
13 | TRBJ1-1 | once | TRBD1 | TRBV10-3 | CATQTGGNTEAFF | TGTGCCACTCAGACAGGGGGGAACACTGAAGCTTTCTTT
15 | TRBJ2-1 | few | . | TRBV6-1 | CASSERRTAYNEQFF | TGTGCCAGCAGTGAAAGGAGGACGGCTTACAATGAGCAGTTCTTC
15 | TRBJ2-5 | . | TRBD1 | TRBV5-1 | CASRQGVGSQETQYF | TGCGCCAGCAGGCAGGGGGTAGGATCCCAAGAGACCCAGTACTTC
16 | TRBJ2-1 | once | TRBD1 | TRBV27 | CASSRSGTGVYNEQFF | TGTGCCAGCAGCCGCTCCGGGACAGGGGTCTACAATGAGCAGTTCTTC
12 | TRBJ2-3 | . | . | TRBV9 | CASSSYTDTQYF | TGTGCCAGCAGCTCCTACACAGATACGCAGTATTTT
13 | TRBJ2-5 | . | . | TRBV7-2 | CASRPPAGETQYF | TGTGCCAGCAGACCCCCGGCGGGGGAGACCCAGTACTTC
11 | TRBJ2-7 | . | . | TRBV6-5 | CASQGVYEQYF | TGTGCCAGCCAGGGTGTCTACGAGCAGTACTTC
14 | TRBJ2-1 | once | TRBD1 | TRBV2 | CASSGQGSYNEQFF | TGTGCCAGCAGTGGACAGGGCTCCTACAATGAGCAGTTCTTC
13 | TRBJ2-3 | . | . | TRBV19 | CASTDWSTDTQYF | TGTGCCAGTACCGACTGGAGCACAGATACGCAGTATTTT
16 | TRBJ2-3 | . | TRBD2 | TRBV10-3 | CAISPKEREGTDTQYF | TGTGCCATCAGCCCGAAAGAGCGGGAGGGCACAGATACGCAGTATTTT
16 | TRBJ2-3 | few | . | TRBV7-3 | CASSLGGGTSTDTQYF | TGTGCCAGCAGCCTTGGTGGGGGCACTAGCACAGATACGCAGTATTTT
17 | TRBJ1-2 | few | TRBD1 | TRBV5-1 | CASSSFTGGGGGYGYTF | TGCGCCAGCAGCTCCTTTACAGGGGGCGGGGGTGGCTATGGCTACACCTTC
17 | TRBJ1-4 | once | . | TRBV5-1 | CASSSFTGGVTNEKLFF | TGCGCCAGCAGCTCCTTCACGGGCGGGGTGACTAATGAAAAACTGTTTTTT
16 | TRBJ2-3 | . | . | TRBV19 | CASSMSGRGEADTQYF | TGTGCCAGTAGTATGAGCGGCAGGGGAGAAGCAGATACGCAGTATTTT
13 | TRBJ1-1 | . | . | TRBV6-1 | CATQQFRNTEAFF | TGTGCCACTCAACAGTTCAGGAACACTGAAGCTTTCTTT
15 | TRBJ2-7 | few | . | TRBV19 | CASSRGRKSSYEQYF | TGTGCCAGTAGCAGGGGACGGAAATCAAGCTACGAGCAGTACTTC